Listed here are 29 T cell receptor beta chains from one sample, sequenced in a study of T cells in Graves' hyperthyroidism and ophthalmopathy. Amplification targeted TCR beta CDR3 regions from RNA transcripts. A first-round RT-PCR of the TCR CDR3 used the HTBI primer set. Each CDR3 protein gets one entry after TCRdb re-called the multiplex PCR reads with MiXCR. In the table there are roughly 200,000 distinct CDR3 sequences, 17% of which are singletons. Source material: blood. These receptor sequences come from a woman in her 50s with Graves' hyperthyroidism.

The rearrangement links TRBV29-1 to TRBJ2-1; the match to TRBD2 covers 13 bases. V dropped 7 bases and J dropped 3; count of bases not matched to a gene: 12. CDR3 length: 17 amino acids. Germline V lookup: CDR1 SQVTM, CDR2 ANQGSEA. The CDR3 DNA is TGCAGCGCGACGGCCGGGACTAGCGGGAAAGTCTACAATGAGCAGTTCTTC. It is translated as CSATAGTSGKVYNEQFF.

This clonotype was observed many times. The chain uses TRBV3-1 and TRBJ1-1; no clear D. V shed 5 bases and J shed 3 bases, with 10 bases lying between them. The CDR3 length is 13 residues. CDR1 and CDR2 from the germline V gene are LGHDT and YNNKEL (reference sequence). The CDR3 nucleotides read TGTGCCAGCAGCGCCACGAGGGACACTGAAGCTTTCTTT. Encoded protein: CASSATRDTEAFF.

This chain connects TRBV5-1 to TRBJ2-5; 7 bases are a match to TRBD1. The CDR3 runs 15 residues. With V trimmed by 4 bases and J by 1 base, 7 bases remained unmatched. The germline V gene encodes CDR1 SGHRS and CDR2 YFSETQ. CDR3 amino acids: CASSNLGGSQETQYF. As DNA, the CDR3 is TGCGCCAGCAGCAATTTAGGGGGCAGCCAAGAGACCCAGTACTTC.

Regarding this clonotype: A much larger clone lies a single base off, so this may be a read error. The gene calls are TRBV7-8 and TRBJ2-5, with D tentatively TRBD1 (5 bases). CDR1 is SGHVS and CDR2 is FQNEAQ in the germline V gene. The CDR3 totals 15 residues. The CDR3 DNA sequence: TGTGCCAGCAGCTTTCGCAGGGTGTCAGGAGAGACCCAGTGCTTC. Protein sequence: CASSFRRVSGETQCF.

This clonotype occurred many times. CDR3 amino acids: CASTPAGPPNEQFF. The CDR3 DNA sequence: TGTGCCAGCACCCCAGCGGGACCCCCGAATGAGCAGTTCTTC. The chain uses TRBV12-3 or TRBV12-4 and TRBJ2-1, with 7 nucleotides matching TRBD2. The CDR3 extends over 14 amino acids. The ends lost 7 bases at V and 7 bases at J; junction bases unmatched: 10.

This clonotype was seen many times. The chain is built from TRBV4-2 and TRBJ1-1; D not resolved. In germline, CDR1 is LGHNA, CDR2 YNFKEQ. V shed 1 base and J shed 0 bases, with 9 bases lying between them. The CDR3 contains 15 residues. The CDR3 is CASSQVPRMNTEAFF. The DNA for the CDR3 is TGTGCCAGCAGCCAAGTCCCCAGGATGAACACTGAAGCTTTCTTT.

A note on this clonotype: Being one base from a much bigger clone, this may be a read error. The chain employs TRBV12-3 or TRBV12-4 and TRBJ1-2; tentatively, D is TRBD1 (5 bases). Trimming took off 3 bases at V and 10 bases at J, with 12 bases between the two ends. The CDR3 length is 12 residues. The CDR3: CASSFGGLAYTF. In DNA, the CDR3 is TGTGCCAGCAGTTTCGGGGGACTTGCCTACACCTTC.

About this clonotype itself: A much larger clone lies a single base off, so this may be a read error. V is TRBV28 and J is TRBJ1-2, with D hard to call. Germline values: CDR1 MDHEN, CDR2 SYDVKM. This CDR3 region has 13 residues. Trimming took 4 bases from V and 11 from J, leaving 17 bases between them. CDR3 amino acids: CASSSANPHSYTF. Here the CDR3 DNA reads TGTGCCAGCAGTTCTGCGAACCCTCATTCGTACACCTTC.

This clonotype was counted at least ten times. The gene calls are TRBV6-2 or TRBV6-3 and TRBJ2-7, with 10 bases fitting TRBD1. Germline trimming cut 4 bases from V and 5 bases from J; bases unmatched to any gene: 5. CDR1 is MNHEY and CDR2 is SVGEGT in the germline V gene. CDR3 size: 14 residues. CDR3 in DNA: TGTGCCAGCAGTTCGGGACAGGGGTTGAACGAGCAGTACTTC. It codes for CASSSGQGLNEQYF.

This clonotype was seen at least ten times. CDR3 sequence (DNA): TGTGCCAGCAGTTACCGGGACAGGGGGAACAATGAGCAGTTCTTC. Translating gives CASSYRDRGNNEQFF. The chain carries TRBV6-5 and TRBJ2-1, with 11 bases lining up with TRBD1. This CDR3 has 15 amino acids. Germline V gene lookup returns CDR1 MNHEY and CDR2 SVGAGI. V gave up 2 bases and J gave up 5 bases; unmatched junction bases: 2.

The chain couples TRBV19 to TRBJ2-5; D perhaps matches TRBD2 (5 bases). This CDR3 comprises 14 residues. Trimming removed 5 bases from V and 5 bases from J, with 15 bases in between. Germline-derived CDR1 and CDR2 are LNHDA and SQIVND (reference sequence). The CDR3 nucleotides are TGTGCCAGTAGTCCCCTGGAGGACTCGGAGACCCAGTACTTC. This translates into CASSPLEDSETQYF.

This chain joins TRBV29-1 and TRBJ1-3; 7 bases line up with TRBD1. The CDR3 runs to 14 residues. Trimming cost V 6 bases and J 2 bases; bases outside gene matches: 7. Per germline, CDR1 SQVTM and CDR2 ANQGSEA. CDR3 in DNA: TGCAGCGTGGCCCGGGACAGTACTGGAAACACCATATATTTT. It is translated as CSVARDSTGNTIYF.

This clonotype was counted ten times or more. V is TRBV3-1 and J is TRBJ2-7; D is undetermined. The CDR3 sequence is 11 residues long. V was clipped by 5 bases and J by 6 bases, with 8 bases between them. The germline V gene has CDR1 LGHDT and CDR2 YNNKEL (reference sequence). In nucleotides, the CDR3 is TGTGCCAGCAGCAGGGAAGGCGAGCAGTACTTC. Its translation is CASSREGEQYF.

This clonotype was seen ten or more times. This chain joins TRBV20-1 and TRBJ1-2, with 9 bases identical to TRBD1. V lost 1 base and J lost 2; bases outside the gene matches: 11. The germline V gene encodes CDR1 DFQATT and CDR2 SNEGSKA (reference sequence). The length of the CDR3 is 17 residues. CDR3 sequence reads: CSARGVLQGQGNYGYTF. CDR3 sequence (DNA): TGCAGTGCTAGAGGCGTATTACAAGGACAGGGGAACTATGGCTACACCTTC.

This clonotype was observed many times. V is TRBV7-8 and J is TRBJ2-1; 10 bases agree with TRBD2. V lost 5 bases and J lost 3; bases outside the gene matches: 10. CDR1 and CDR2 from the germline V gene are SGHVS and FQNEAQ. This CDR3 has 17 amino acids. The CDR3 bases are TGTGCCAGCAGCCCCCGGCTGCTAGCGGGGGACTACAATGAGCAGTTCTTC. Its translation is CASSPRLLAGDYNEQFF.

This clonotype was found many times. This CDR3 reads CASSLEGRGQRTYNEQFF. The DNA for the CDR3 is TGTGCCAGCAGCTTAGAGGGGCGGGGACAACGTACCTACAATGAGCAGTTCTTC. The genes are TRBV7-2 and TRBJ2-1; D tentatively fits TRBD1 or TRBD2 (6 bases each). Trimming left V 1 base short and J 2 bases short, with 18 bases between. The CDR3 sequence is 18 residues long. Germline V gene sequence: CDR1 SGHTA, CDR2 FQGNSA. The whole variable domain, remainder taken from reference TRBV7-2 and TRBJ2-1, is GAGVSQSPSNKVTEKGKDVELRCDPISGHTALYWYRQSLGQGLEFLIYFQGNSAPDKSGLPSDRFSAERTGGSVSTLTIQRTQQEDSAVYLCASSLEGRGQRTYNEQFFGPGTRLTVL.

There are many counts of this clonotype. V and J are TRBV5-1 and TRBJ2-2; D is unclear. The V gene lost 4 bases and the J gene lost 1 base, with 5 bases spanning the gap. The CDR3 sequence is 13 residues long. Germline lookup yields CDR1 SGHRS and CDR2 YFSETQ. The CDR3 sequence: CASSTGNTGELFF. CDR3 sequence (DNA): TGCGCCAGCAGCACCGGGAACACCGGGGAGCTGTTTTTT.

This clonotype was counted at least ten times. V and J are TRBV12-3 or TRBV12-4 and TRBJ2-3; 8 nucleotides line up with TRBD2. The CDR3 spans 16 residues. Trimming removed 5 bases from V and 0 bases from J; junction bases left unmatched: 7. The CDR3 sequence is CASSAGLAGSTDTQYF. CDR3 bases: TGTGCCAGCAGTGCTGGATTAGCGGGAAGCACAGATACGCAGTATTTT.

This clonotype was recorded a few times. The chain uses TRBV9 and TRBJ2-7; D might be TRBD2 (6 bases). The V gene lost 3 bases and the J gene lost 3 bases, with 13 bases spanning the gap. The CDR3 runs to 14 residues. Germline CDR1 reads SGDLS; CDR2 reads YYNGEE. CDR3 nucleotide sequence: TGTGCCAGCAGCGCGGGACCGGGGGACTACGAGCAGTACTTC. Its translation is CASSAGPGDYEQYF.

This chain connects TRBV28 to TRBJ1-2, with 7 positions matching TRBD1. Trimming cost V 5 bases and J 4 bases; bases outside gene matches: 10. The CDR3 covers 15 residues. Germline V gene data show CDR1 as MDHEN and CDR2 as SYDVKM. CDR3 DNA sequence: TGTGCCAGCAGTCCCCCGACAGGGATCGGCTATGGCTACACCTTC. Protein product: CASSPPTGIGYGYTF.

For this clonotype: Because it lacks the conserved phenylalanine or tryptophan at the end, this CDR3 is likely a read error. The chain couples TRBV6-2 or TRBV6-3 to TRBJ1-1, with 7 bases fitting TRBD1. CDR1 and CDR2 from the germline V gene are MNHEY and SVGEGT. This CDR3 has 15 amino acids. The V and J ends lost 4 bases and 4 bases, in that order; junction bases with no gene match: 9. CDR3 amino acids: CASSSPRDSATEAFL. CDR3 DNA: TGTGCCAGCAGTTCACCGCGGGACAGTGCCACTGAAGCTTTCCTT.

The J gene is TRBJ1-5, the V gene TRBV12-3 or TRBV12-4; 7 positions match TRBD1. The CDR3 runs to 14 residues. Germline trimming cut 3 bases from V and 7 bases from J; bases unmatched to any gene: 6. The chain's CDR3 is CASSFAGGSQPQHF. For the CDR3, the DNA is TGTGCCAGCAGTTTCGCAGGGGGTAGCCAGCCCCAGCATTTT.

This chain joins TRBV19 and TRBJ2-1; maybe TRBD1 (6 bases). Germline V CDR1 and CDR2: LNHDA, SQIVND (reference sequence). The CDR3 has 14 residues. With 7 bases removed from V and 8 bases from J, the gap between germline ends came to 18 bases. This CDR3 reads CASTEQGIFDEQFF. CDR3 nucleotide sequence: TGTGCCAGTACTGAACAGGGTATATTCGATGAGCAGTTCTTC.

This clonotype showed up just a few times. The CDR3 loop is CASSESSQYNEQFF. CDR3 nucleotides: TGTGCCAGCAGTGAATCTAGCCAATACAATGAGCAGTTCTTC. The chain joins TRBV2 to TRBJ2-1, with D tentatively TRBD2 (5 bases). Germline V gene data show CDR1 as SNHLY and CDR2 as FYNNEI. The CDR3 contains 14 residues. V shed 2 bases and J shed 4 bases, with 9 bases lying between them.

With respect to this clonotype: Given a much more abundant clone one base away, this may be a read error. Without the conserved terminal phenylalanine or tryptophan, this CDR3 likely stems from a read error. The chain couples TRBV4-1 to TRBJ1-1, with D possibly matching TRBD1 (6 bases). The CDR3 is made up of 15 amino acids. The germline CDR1 and CDR2 sequences are MGHRA and YSYEKL. V lost 4 bases and J 10 bases, leaving 22 bases between the germline ends. CDR3 amino acids: CASSRRGDSEGGAFL. The CDR3 region has the DNA TGCGCCAGCAGCCGTAGGGGAGACTCCGAAGGGGGAGCTTTCCTT.

This clonotype was detected a few times. This sequence joins TRBV6-5 and TRBJ1-6; D not certain. Trimming pared 2 bases from V and 7 bases from J, leaving 15 bases between. The CDR3 has 16 amino acids. Per germline, CDR1 MNHEY and CDR2 SVGAGI. CDR3 in DNA: TGTGCCAGCAGTTACCCCACGGCCGTGGGCAATTCACCCCTCCACTTT. The encoded protein is CASSYPTAVGNSPLHF.

In this sample, this clonotype turned up many times. V is TRBV13 and J is TRBJ2-7; 8 nucleotides align to TRBD2. V shed 0 bases, J shed 1 base, and the junction held 2 bases outside the gene matches. From germline, CDR1 is PRHDT and CDR2 FYEKMQ (reference sequence). The CDR3 has 15 residues. The CDR3 nucleotides are TGTGCCAGCAGCTTAGGGCTAGCGGGTTCCTACGAGCAGTACTTC. It codes for CASSLGLAGSYEQYF.

Of note for this clonotype: Just one base apart from a much larger clone, this may be a read error. This chain uses TRBV20-1 with TRBJ2-7; 7 bases map to TRBD1. The length of the CDR3 is 17 residues. Germline assignment: CDR1 DFQATT and CDR2 SNEGSKA (reference sequence). CDR3 coding DNA: TGCAGTGCTGGAGATCCCGGACAGGTTGCGGACCCCACCGAGCAGTACTTC. Protein: CSAGDPGQVADPTEQYF.

This clonotype has more than one count but fewer than ten. The chain links TRBV7-9 to TRBJ2-7; no firm D call. This CDR3 region has 15 residues. Germline CDR1 is SEHNR and CDR2 is FQNEAQ (reference sequence). Trimming removed 4 bases from V and 0 bases from J, with 13 bases in between. The CDR3 DNA sequence: TGTGCCAGCAGCTGGCCGGTGGGGAACTCCTACGAGCAGTACTTC. It encodes CASSWPVGNSYEQYF.